These 4 T cell receptor beta chains originate from one sample sequenced in a study of T cell responses to AZD1222 COVID-19 vaccine. Sequencing was performed with immunoSEQ multiplex PCR; in TCRdb, only in-frame clones are kept and a portion is missing. The sample lists around 140,000 clones, roughly 86% occurring once. This sample comprised peripheral blood, obtained 28 days after the second dose of the MenACWY control vaccine. The receptor set was obtained from an adult who received the MenACWY meningococcal vaccine as a control.

This chain joins TRBV5-1 and TRBJ2-1; 8 nucleotides match TRBD1. The CDR3 covers 16 residues. The V segment lost 4 bases and the J segment 6 bases; nucleotides outside the gene matches: 12. CDR1 SGHRS and CDR2 YFSETQ come from the germline V gene. Here the CDR3 reads CASSPGQGGLRNEQFF. In DNA form, the CDR3 reads TGCGCCAGCAGCCCCGGACAGGGTGGGCTTCGCAATGAGCAGTTCTTC.

The J gene is TRBJ1-1, the V gene TRBV5-1, with a weak D call TRBD1 (5 bases). The CDR3 contains 15 residues. Germline assignment: CDR1 SGHRS and CDR2 YFSETQ. V gave up 5 bases and J gave up 1 base, with 15 bases separating them. Here the CDR3 DNA reads TGCGCCAGCAGTTTTCAGGGTTCCCCGAACACTGAAGCTTTCTTT. This sequence encodes CASSFQGSPNTEAFF.

V gene TRBV29-1 combines with J gene TRBJ1-2, with 8 nucleotides matching TRBD1. Germline CDR1 is SQVTM and CDR2 is ANQGSEA. This CDR3 contains 13 residues. Losses at the gene ends were 4 bases for V and 14 bases for J; bases not matched to a gene: 15. The CDR3 nucleotides read TGCAGCGTTGGAGGACAGGGCCGCCCCTCTAGGACCTTC. Protein: CSVGGQGRPSRTF.

The chain has TRBV10-3 and TRBJ1-2, with D perhaps matching TRBD1 (5 bases). The V gene lost 4 bases and the J gene lost 8 bases, with 14 bases spanning the gap. From germline, CDR1 is ENHRY and CDR2 SYGVKD. CDR3 length: 13 amino acids. The CDR3 DNA reads as TGTGCCATCAGTGTGGACAAGCGCGGGGGCTACACCTTC. Translation: CAISVDKRGGYTF.